This TCR beta chain was sequenced in a study of shared clonotypes between healthy human individuals. Study-level points and caveats: Rarefaction showed sorted-subset sequencing was incomplete despite large depth.

Trimming removed 5 bases from V and 4 bases from J, with 11 bases in between. Per germline, CDR1 MNHEY and CDR2 SMNVEV (reference sequence). The CDR3 totals 13 residues. This clone was picked up many times. The target antigen is unknown. Some clones are missing from TCRdb's copy, which holds only in-frame ones; the method was immunoSEQ multiplex PCR. This table holds over a million clones, approximately 80% found once. The clonotype comes from a man aged 18 to 30 in good health. Some clones in this sample may be carry-over from other donors' samples. Sequencing input: memory CD4+ T cells from PBMCs. Subset denoted: CD45RA-negative fraction. The chain recombines TRBV27 with TRBJ2-5, with D unresolved. The CDR3 coding sequence is TGTGCCAGCAGTAGAGCCCGACGAGAGACCCAGTACTTC. Its protein is CASSRARRETQYF.